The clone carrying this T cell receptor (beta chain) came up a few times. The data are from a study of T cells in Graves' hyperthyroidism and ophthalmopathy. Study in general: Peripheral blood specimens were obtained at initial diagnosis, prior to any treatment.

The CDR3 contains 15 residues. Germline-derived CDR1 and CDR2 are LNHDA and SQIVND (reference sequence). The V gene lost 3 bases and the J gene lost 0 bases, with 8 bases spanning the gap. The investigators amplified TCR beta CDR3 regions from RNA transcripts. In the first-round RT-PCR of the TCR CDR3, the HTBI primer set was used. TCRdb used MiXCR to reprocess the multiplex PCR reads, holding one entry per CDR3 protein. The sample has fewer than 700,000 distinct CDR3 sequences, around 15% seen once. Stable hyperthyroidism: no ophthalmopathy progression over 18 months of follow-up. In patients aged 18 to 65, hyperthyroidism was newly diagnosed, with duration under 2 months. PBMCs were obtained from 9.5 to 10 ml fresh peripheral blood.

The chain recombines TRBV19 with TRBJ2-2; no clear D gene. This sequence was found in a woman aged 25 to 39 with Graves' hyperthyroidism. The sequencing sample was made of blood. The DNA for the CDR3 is TGTGCCAGTAGTATTCTGGCGGCGAACACCGGGGAGCTGTTTTTT. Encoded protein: CASSILAANTGELFF.